The clone carrying this T cell receptor beta chain was counted many times. Its antigen is unidentified. This record comes from a study of regulatory T cells in long-lasting Graves disease. Whole-study findings and limits: Accuracy was perhaps lowered by the small sample size.

Time point here: persistent/refractory GD, antithyroid drugs over 5 years with positive TRAb. The TCR library was prepared using RNA isolated from PBMCs. In each case, Graves' disease was diagnosed per American Thyroid Association guidelines. The CDR3 consists of 16 residues. Trimming shortened V by 7 bases and J by 0 bases, and 16 bases separated the two germline ends. The V gene's germline CDR1 is MDHEN and CDR2 SYDVKM. Assembly of TCR beta libraries relied on iRepertoire HTBI primers together with Arm-PCR of CDR3 regions. TCRdb analysed the multiplex PCR reads with MiXCR anew, one entry per CDR3 protein. The sample lists 400,000 to 600,000 distinct CDR3 sequences; 20% to 25% were seen once.

This TCR derives from a female donor with Graves disease. This chain links TRBV28 with TRBJ2-1, with D perhaps assigned TRBD1 or TRBD2 (5 bases each). This specimen consisted of peripheral blood mononuclear cells (PBMCs), obtained when the disease was refractory, from a patient treated with antithyroid drugs. The CDR3 bases are TGTGCCAGCAAGGGGAAACGGGCGGGCTCCTACAATGAGCAGTTCTTC. This codes for CASKGKRAGSYNEQFF.